This T cell receptor beta chain emerged from a study of CD8 T cells in ankylosing spondylitis. Study-level points and caveats: Reports say disease-linked clones showed up significantly more in matched ankylosing spondylitis synovial fluid. As for the disease-linked clones, they showed a CD8+ phenotype and occurred at relatively low frequencies in peripheral blood. Both synovial fluid and blood in reactive arthritis had previously been reported to carry some motif variants. A motif in TCR beta, a set of about 8 highly homologous variants, appeared characteristic of ankylosing spondylitis blood.

This clonotype was seen at least ten times. Its antigen remains unknown. The CDR3 contains 18 residues. Germline trimming cut 2 bases from V and 6 bases from J; bases unmatched to any gene: 11. Germline CDR1 and CDR2: MDHEN and SYDVKM. TCR beta libraries were made by quantitative 5'-RACE with molecular barcodes. TCRdb itself ran the 5' RACE reads through MiXCR, one entry per CDR3 protein. The sample includes 200,000 to 250,000 distinct CDR3 sequences, about 7% of them seen just once. V usage is TRBV28 and J usage is TRBJ2-7; 15 bases are shared with TRBD2. This sequence originates from a male donor with ankylosing spondylitis. The sample consisted of blood, either unsorted or a sorted T cell fraction (not recorded which). CDR3 in amino acids: CASSLRGLAGGPGIEQYF. CDR3 DNA: TGTGCCAGCAGTTTAAGGGGACTAGCGGGAGGCCCGGGGATCGAGCAGTACTTC.